This TCR beta chain was identified in a study of CD8 T cells in ankylosing spondylitis. Study-wide points: Blood from ankylosing spondylitis patients appeared to carry a characteristic roughly 8-variant TCR beta motif. Matched ankylosing spondylitis synovial fluid reportedly contained a significantly enriched population of disease-linked clones. Disease-linked clones bore a CD8+ phenotype, appearing relatively rarely in peripheral blood.

Making the TCR beta libraries involved quantitative 5'-RACE with molecular barcodes. Via MiXCR, TCRdb re-called the 5' RACE reads, giving one row per CDR3 protein. The table records around 130,000 distinct CDR3 sequences, 9.3% of them present only once. This clonotype was seen many times. Its antigen is not identified. There are 15 residues in the CDR3. The J segment lost 7 bases and the V segment lost 6 bases, leaving 12 bases of the junction unmatched. This clonotype originated in a male donor with ankylosing spondylitis or in good health (not recorded which). Sequenced material: blood, either unsorted or a sorted T cell fraction (not recorded which). The chain links TRBV12-3 or TRBV12-4 to TRBJ2-5, with 9 bases identical to TRBD1. The CDR3: CASRQGTGKDGTQYF. The CDR3 bases are TGTGCCAGCAGGCAAGGGACAGGGAAAGACGGGACCCAGTACTTC.